This entry concerns a single T cell receptor beta chain. Its specificity is unknown. These data come from a study of blood T cells in healthy people across ages. Primed by a sample-barcoded 5' primer and a J-beta primer mix, a second PCR proceeded for 7 to 11 cycles. TCRdb called the 5' RACE reads again in MiXCR, with one record for every CDR3 protein. Counted here are about 1.7 million distinct CDR3 sequences, 28% occurring once; the ten biggest clones make up 7.7%. At least 6 million PBMCs were isolated per sample. The amount of total RNA extracted per sample was at least 5 micrograms. Germline values: CDR1 SGHTA, CDR2 FQGNSA. With 4 bases clipped from V and 11 bases from J, the junction kept 5 bases outside the gene matches. The CDR3 has 14 amino acids. General observations from the study: In long-lived donors, naive CD4+ cell counts and diversity exceeded those of aged donors. Significant beta diversity loss was already apparent by age about 42, declining roughly linearly.

The chain carries TRBV7-2 and TRBJ2-3; 14 positions match TRBD2. The specimen sequenced was blood. The source of this sequence is a woman aged 25 to 39 in good health. This chain's CDR3 is CASSSTGTSGRQYF. The CDR3, as DNA: TGTGCCAGCAGCTCGACAGGGACTAGCGGGAGGCAGTATTTT.